The clone carrying this T cell receptor beta chain showed up just once. Noted time point: blood at routine non-recurrence follow-up after resection. The study sequenced unsorted whole RNA from tumor, nontumor lung or frozen PBMC. These data are taken from a study of spatial heterogeneity in lung cancer. Turning to the study itself: Sequenced were any available follow-up PBMC samples, which had been obtained a median of approximately two years after resection. The average count in raw reads for each unique TCR and UMI combination exceeded nine appearances. The study consistently detected more beta-chain than alpha-chain sequences.

TCRdb passed the 5' RACE reads through MiXCR, listing each CDR3 protein once. The sample shows about 20,000 distinct CDR3 sequences, 10% of them seen only once. This clonotype was obtained from a female donor with early-stage non-small cell lung cancer. This sample comprised PBMCs, obtained at follow-up.

DNA for the CDR3: TGCAGCGTTGAAGATCTTTCCGGCAGGACGGGCTACACCTTC. Translation gives CSVEDLSGRTGYTF. The chain uses TRBV29-1 and TRBJ1-2; no definite D call. The V gene lost 0 bases and the J gene lost 8 bases, with 16 bases spanning the gap. The CDR3 length is 14 residues. The germline gives CDR1 SQVTM, CDR2 ANQGSEA.